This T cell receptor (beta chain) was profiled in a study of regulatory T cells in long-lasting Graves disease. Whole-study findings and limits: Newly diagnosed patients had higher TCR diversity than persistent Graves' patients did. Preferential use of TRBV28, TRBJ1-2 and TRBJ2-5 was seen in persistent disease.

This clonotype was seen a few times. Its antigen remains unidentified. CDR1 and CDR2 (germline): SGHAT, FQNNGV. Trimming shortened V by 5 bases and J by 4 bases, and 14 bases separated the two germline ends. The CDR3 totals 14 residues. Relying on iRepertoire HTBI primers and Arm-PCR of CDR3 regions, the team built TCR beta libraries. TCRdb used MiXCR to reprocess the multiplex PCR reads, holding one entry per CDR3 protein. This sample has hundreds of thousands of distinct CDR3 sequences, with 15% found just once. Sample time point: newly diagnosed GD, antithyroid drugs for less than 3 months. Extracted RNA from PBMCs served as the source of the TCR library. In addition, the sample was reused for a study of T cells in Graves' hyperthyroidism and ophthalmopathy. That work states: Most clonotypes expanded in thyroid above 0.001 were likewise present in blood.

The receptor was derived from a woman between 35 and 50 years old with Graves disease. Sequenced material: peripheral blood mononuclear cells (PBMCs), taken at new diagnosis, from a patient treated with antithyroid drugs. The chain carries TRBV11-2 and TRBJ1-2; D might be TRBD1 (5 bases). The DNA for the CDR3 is TGTGCCAGCAGCATCTCAGGGCCCGGCTATGGCTACACCTTC. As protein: CASSISGPGYGYTF.